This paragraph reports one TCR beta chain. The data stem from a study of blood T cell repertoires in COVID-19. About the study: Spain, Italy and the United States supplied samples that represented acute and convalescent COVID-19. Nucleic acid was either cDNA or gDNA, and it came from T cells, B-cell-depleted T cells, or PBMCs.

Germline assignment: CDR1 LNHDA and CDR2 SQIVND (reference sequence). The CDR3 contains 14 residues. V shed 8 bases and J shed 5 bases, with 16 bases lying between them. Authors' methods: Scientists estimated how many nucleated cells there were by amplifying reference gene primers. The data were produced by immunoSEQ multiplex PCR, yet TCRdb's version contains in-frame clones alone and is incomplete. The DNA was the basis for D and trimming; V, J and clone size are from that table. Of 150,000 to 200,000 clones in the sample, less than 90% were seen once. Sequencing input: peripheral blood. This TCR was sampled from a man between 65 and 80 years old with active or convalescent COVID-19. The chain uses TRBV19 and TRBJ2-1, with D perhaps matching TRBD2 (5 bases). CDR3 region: CASSFRGANNEQFF. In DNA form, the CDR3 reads TGTGCCAGTTCCTTCCGGGGAGCGAACAATGAGCAGTTCTTC.